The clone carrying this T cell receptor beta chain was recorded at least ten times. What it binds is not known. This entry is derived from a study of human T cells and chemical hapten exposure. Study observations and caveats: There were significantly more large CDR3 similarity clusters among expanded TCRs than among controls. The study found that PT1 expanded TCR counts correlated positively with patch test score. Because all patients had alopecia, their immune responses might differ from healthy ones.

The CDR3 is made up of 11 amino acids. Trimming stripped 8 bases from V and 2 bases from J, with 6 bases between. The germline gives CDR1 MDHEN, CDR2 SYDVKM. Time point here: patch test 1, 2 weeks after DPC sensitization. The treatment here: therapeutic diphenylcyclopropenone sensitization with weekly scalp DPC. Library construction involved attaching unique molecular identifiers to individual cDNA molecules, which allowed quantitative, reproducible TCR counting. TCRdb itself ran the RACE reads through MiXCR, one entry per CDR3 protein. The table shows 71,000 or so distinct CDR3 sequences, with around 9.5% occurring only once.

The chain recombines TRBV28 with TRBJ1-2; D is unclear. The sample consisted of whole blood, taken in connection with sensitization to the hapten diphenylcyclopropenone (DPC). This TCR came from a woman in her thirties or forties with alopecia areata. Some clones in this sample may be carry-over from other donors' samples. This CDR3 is CASQVNYGYTF. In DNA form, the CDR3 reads TGTGCCAGCCAGGTGAACTATGGCTACACCTTC.